A single sample is the source of the 14 T cell receptor beta chains below, sequenced in a study of cytomegalovirus exposure and HLA in healthy donors. Primers included in the PCR were 60 Vbeta and 13 Jbeta primers. Here immunoSEQ multiplex PCR was the method, and the copy in TCRdb shows in-frame clones only, minus some. This sample yields around 200,000 clones, of which around 80% are seen a single time; approximately 4% belongs to the top ten. Sequencing was done on a sample of PBMCs. The receptors were sampled from a woman between 25 and 40 years old in good health and CMV-seropositive.

There are a few counts of this clone. The genes are TRBV4-1 and TRBJ2-7, with D perhaps TRBD2 (5 bases). V gave up 6 bases and J gave up 5 bases, with 14 bases separating them. The CDR3 is 13 amino acids. In germline, CDR1 is MGHRA, CDR2 YSYEKL. CDR3 coding DNA: TGCGCCAGCAGGGCTCCGGGGTCCCACGAGCAGTACTTC. Translation: CASRAPGSHEQYF.

This clone showed up just a few times. The genes are TRBV5-4 and TRBJ2-5, with TRBD2 matching 12 bases. This CDR3 spans 17 amino acids. In germline, CDR1 is SGHNT, CDR2 YYREEE (reference sequence). The V and J ends lost 0 bases and 5 bases, in that order; junction bases with no gene match: 8. The CDR3 sequence: CASSLGASGRARETQYF. The CDR3, as DNA: TGTGCCAGCAGCTTGGGGGCTAGCGGGAGGGCCCGGGAGACCCAGTACTTC.

This chain links TRBV11-3 with TRBJ2-5; TRBD2 agrees at 7 bases. Germline V gene data show CDR1 as SGHNT and CDR2 as YENEEA. Trimming at V came to 0 bases and at J to 3 bases, leaving 10 bases not matched to a gene. The CDR3 is 17 amino acids. The CDR3 region has the DNA TGTGCCAGCAGCTTAGATCTGGGGACTACCGAGGAAGAGACCCAGTACTTC. Translation: CASSLDLGTTEEETQYF. Filled out from reference TRBV11-3 and TRBJ2-5, the complete variable domain reads EAGVVQSPRYKIIEKKQPVAFWCNPISGHNTLYWYLQNLGQGPELLIRYENEEAVDDSQLPKDRFSAERLKGVDSTLKIQPAELGDSAVYLCASSLDLGTTEEETQYFGPGTRLLVL.

The J gene is TRBJ2-1, the V gene TRBV14; maybe TRBD1 (6 bases). V dropped 0 bases and J dropped 3 bases, with 15 bases sitting between them. The germline gives CDR1 SGHDN, CDR2 FVKESK. This CDR3 comprises 17 residues. CDR3 sequence reads: CASSQDGGRGIYNEQFF. DNA for the CDR3: TGTGCCAGCAGCCAAGATGGCGGCAGGGGAATCTACAATGAGCAGTTCTTC.

This rearrangement joins TRBV5-1 to TRBJ1-5, with 9 nucleotides matching TRBD1. CDR1 and CDR2 (germline): SGHRS, YFSETQ. CDR3 length equals 15 residues. J lost 5 bases, V lost 4 bases, and 7 bases had no gene match. DNA of the CDR3: TGCGCCAGCAGCCCGAGGACAGGGGCGGATCAGCCCCAGCATTTT. Protein sequence: CASSPRTGADQPQHF. The variable domain in full, with the rest retrieved from reference TRBV5-1 and TRBJ1-5, is KAGVTQTPRYLIKTRGQQVTLSCSPISGHRSVSWYQQTPGQGLQFLFEYFSETQRNKGNFPGRFSGRQFSNSRSEMNVSTLELGDSALYLCASSPRTGADQPQHFGDGTRLSIL.

This clone was seen once. The gene calls are TRBV7-9 and TRBJ2-7; 11 nucleotides align to TRBD2. This CDR3 has 15 amino acids. V lost 5 bases and J lost 7; bases outside the gene matches: 10. CDR1 is SEHNR, CDR2 FQNEAQ, per germline (reference sequence). CDR3 nucleotide sequence: TGTGCCAGCAGCCCTCCGGGACTAGCGGTAGAGGAGCAGTACTTC. Translation: CASSPPGLAVEEQYF.

The rearrangement joins TRBV7-6 to TRBJ2-7, with 8 bases aligning to TRBD2. The germline V gene has CDR1 SGHVS and CDR2 FNYEAQ. The CDR3 has 15 amino acids. The junction had 7 bases not matched to a gene; V was cut back by 4 bases and J by 2 bases. The CDR3 nucleotides are TGTGCCAGCAGCTCACGGGGGGGACGCACCTACGAGCAGTACTTC. This codes for CASSSRGGRTYEQYF.

This chain uses TRBV4-3 with TRBJ2-7; D not certain. Trimming cost V 1 base and J 6 bases, with 10 bases left between them. CDR1 LGHNA and CDR2 YSLEER come from the germline V gene. This CDR3 has 13 residues. CDR3 in DNA: TGCGCCAGCAGCCAAGGCCTTCGCGGCGAGCAGTACTTC. Residues: CASSQGLRGEQYF.

The rearrangement uses TRBV6-5 and TRBJ2-5; D remains unclear. The DNA end favors TRBJ2-7, so the J call may be wrong. The CDR3 sequence is 14 residues long. Germline CDR1 MNHEY, CDR2 SVGAGI. The CDR3 DNA reads as TGTGCCAGCAGTCCACGACAACCCGGCTACGAGCAGTACTTC. As protein: CASSPRQPGYEQYF.

This rearrangement joins TRBV7-2 to TRBJ1-6; a possible D gene is TRBD1 (6 bases). V dropped 5 bases and J dropped 6 bases, with 11 bases sitting between them. The CDR3 covers 14 residues. The germline CDR1 and CDR2 sequences are SGHTA and FQGNSA. The CDR3 reads CASSPQGINSPLHF. CDR3 DNA sequence: TGTGCCAGCAGCCCGCAGGGGATTAATTCACCCCTCCACTTT. Combining the CDR3 with reference TRBV7-2 and TRBJ1-6 gives the whole variable domain GAGVSQSPSNKVTEKGKDVELRCDPISGHTALYWYRQSLGQGLEFLIYFQGNSAPDKSGLPSDRFSAERTGGSVSTLTIQRTQQEDSAVYLCASSPQGINSPLHFGNGTRLTVT.

The V call is TRBV19, the J call TRBJ2-1; 11 bases map to TRBD2. With 5 bases clipped from V and 7 bases from J, the junction kept 7 bases outside the gene matches. There are 15 residues in the CDR3. Per germline, CDR1 LNHDA and CDR2 SQIVND (reference sequence). The CDR3 loop is CASSVLAGVQNEQFF. In DNA form, the CDR3 reads TGTGCCAGTAGTGTACTAGCGGGGGTTCAAAATGAGCAGTTCTTC.

The chain uses TRBV9 and TRBJ1-2, with 7 positions matching TRBD1. Losses at the gene ends were 1 base for V and 0 bases for J; bases not matched to a gene: 3. CDR3 length: 15 amino acids. CDR1 is SGDLS and CDR2 is YYNGEE in the germline V gene. Here the CDR3 reads CASSVTGTANYGYTF. The CDR3 DNA reads as TGTGCCAGCAGCGTAACCGGGACAGCTAACTATGGCTACACCTTC.

The V gene is TRBV6-5, the J gene TRBJ1-2, with 7 bases that match TRBD1. Trimming cost V 5 bases and J 6 bases; bases outside gene matches: 12. The CDR3 loop spans 15 amino acids. CDR1 and CDR2 (germline): MNHEY, SVGAGI. The chain's CDR3 is CASSPRQGSIDGYTF. For the CDR3, the DNA is TGTGCCAGCAGTCCCAGACAGGGTTCGATCGATGGCTACACCTTC.

This clone was recorded a few times. The chain carries TRBV6-6 and TRBJ1-3; TRBD1 matches 9 bases. V lost 3 bases to trimming and J lost 4 bases; unmatched junction nucleotides: 4. Per the germline V gene, CDR1 is MNHNY and CDR2 is SVGAGI (reference sequence). This CDR3 contains 15 residues. This CDR3 is CASSYRQGDGNTIYF. The CDR3 bases are TGTGCCAGCAGTTATCGACAGGGGGACGGAAACACCATATATTTT.